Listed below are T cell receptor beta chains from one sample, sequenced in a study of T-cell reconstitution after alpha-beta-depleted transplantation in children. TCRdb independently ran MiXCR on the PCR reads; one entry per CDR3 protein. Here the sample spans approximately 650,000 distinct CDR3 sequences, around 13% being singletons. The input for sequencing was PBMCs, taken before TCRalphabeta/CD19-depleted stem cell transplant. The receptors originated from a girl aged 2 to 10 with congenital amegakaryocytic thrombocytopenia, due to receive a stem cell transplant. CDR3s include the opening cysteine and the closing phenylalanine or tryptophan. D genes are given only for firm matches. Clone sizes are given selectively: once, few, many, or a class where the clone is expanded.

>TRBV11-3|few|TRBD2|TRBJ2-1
CASSLVGTSGPYNEQFF
TGTGCCAGCAGCTTAGTAGGCACTAGCGGGCCATACAATGAGCAGTTCTTC
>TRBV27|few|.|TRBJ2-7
CASSLETPEPKFF
TGTGCCAGCAGTTTAGAGACTCCGGAACCGAAATTCTTC
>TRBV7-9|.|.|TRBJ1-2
CASSSNQLNYGYTF
TGTGCCAGCAGCTCTAACCAACTAAACTATGGCTACACCTTC
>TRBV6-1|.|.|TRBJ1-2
CASSEDSGTYGYTF
TGTGCCAGCAGTGAGGACAGCGGAACCTATGGCTACACCTTC
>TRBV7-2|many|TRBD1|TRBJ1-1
CASSLNTGGGNTEAFF
TGTGCCAGCAGCTTAAATACAGGGGGAGGTAACACTGAAGCTTTCTTT
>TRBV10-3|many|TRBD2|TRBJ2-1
CAISGGLINEQFF
TGTGCCATCAGTGGGGGACTAATCAATGAGCAGTTCTTC
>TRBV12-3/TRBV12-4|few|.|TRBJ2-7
CASRMAGSSYEQYF
TGTGCCAGCAGAATGGCGGGCAGCTCCTACGAGCAGTACTTC
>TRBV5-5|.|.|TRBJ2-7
CASSIATGNLYEQYF
TGTGCCAGCAGCATAGCCACAGGGAACCTTTACGAGCAGTACTTC
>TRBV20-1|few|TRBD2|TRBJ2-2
CSARDIAGVRSGELFF
TGCAGTGCTAGAGATATCGCGGGAGTTAGATCCGGGGAGCTGTTTTTT
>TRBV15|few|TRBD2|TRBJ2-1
CATSRGSGRVNEQFF
TGTGCCACCAGCAGAGGAAGCGGGAGAGTTAATGAGCAGTTCTTC
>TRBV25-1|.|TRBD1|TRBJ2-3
CASSGSRDRGRDTQYF
TGTGCCAGCAGTGGATCACGGGACAGGGGGCGAGATACGCAGTATTTT
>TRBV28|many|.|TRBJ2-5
CASSLRDIETQYF
TGTGCCAGCAGTTTACGGGACATAGAGACCCAGTACTTC
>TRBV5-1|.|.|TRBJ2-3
CASSPVIGRTDTQYF
TGCGCCAGCAGCCCGGTAATCGGGCGCACAGATACGCAGTATTTT
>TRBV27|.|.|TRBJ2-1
CASSLPGAYNEQFF
TGTGCCAGCAGTTTGCCGGGGGCCTACAATGAGCAGTTCTTC
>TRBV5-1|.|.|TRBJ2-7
CASSSGNSGISSYEQYF
TGCGCCAGCAGCTCGGGGAATAGCGGAATTAGCTCCTACGAGCAGTACTTC
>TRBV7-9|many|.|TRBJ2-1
CASSPVSYNEQFF
TGTGCCAGCAGCCCCGTTTCCTACAATGAGCAGTTCTTC
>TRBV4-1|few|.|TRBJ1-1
CASSPLGDGNTEAFF
TGCGCCAGCAGCCCACTAGGGGACGGGAACACTGAAGCTTTCTTT
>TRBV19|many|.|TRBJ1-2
CASISSGGYTF
TGTGCCAGTATCTCCAGCGGCGGCTACACCTTC
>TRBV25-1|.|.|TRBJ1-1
CASSESREPRSPEAFF
TGTGCCAGCAGTGAATCCCGGGAACCTCGGAGCCCTGAAGCTTTCTTT
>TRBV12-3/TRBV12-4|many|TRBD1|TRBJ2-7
CASFQGAGYEQYF
TGTGCCAGCTTCCAGGGGGCAGGCTACGAGCAGTACTTC
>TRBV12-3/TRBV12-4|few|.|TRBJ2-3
CASTYNRRPDTQYF
TGTGCCAGCACCTACAATCGGAGGCCAGATACGCAGTATTTT
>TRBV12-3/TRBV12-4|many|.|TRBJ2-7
CASSSPEGYEEQYF
TGTGCCAGCAGTTCCCCAGAGGGCTACGAGGAGCAGTACTTC
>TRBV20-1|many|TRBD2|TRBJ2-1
CSARAGTSGSDEQFF
TGCAGTGCTAGAGCCGGGACTAGCGGGAGTGATGAGCAGTTCTTC
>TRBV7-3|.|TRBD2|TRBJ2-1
CASSFLNRLAGPYNEQFF
TGTGCCAGCAGCTTTCTAAACCGACTAGCGGGACCCTACAATGAGCAGTTCTTC
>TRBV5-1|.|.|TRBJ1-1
CASSTSGEVSTEAFF
TGCGCCAGCAGCACCTCGGGGGAAGTCTCCACTGAAGCTTTCTTT
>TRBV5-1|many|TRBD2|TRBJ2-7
CASSPGTSARTYEQYF
TGCGCCAGCAGCCCTGGGACTAGCGCCCGTACCTACGAGCAGTACTTC
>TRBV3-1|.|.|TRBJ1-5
CASSQEGLPDQPQHF
TGTGCCAGCAGCCAAGAAGGACTTCCGGATCAGCCCCAGCATTTT
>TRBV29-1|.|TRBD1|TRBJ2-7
CSVSRQGAGSYEQYF
TGCAGCGTTTCGCGGCAGGGGGCCGGCTCCTACGAGCAGTACTTC
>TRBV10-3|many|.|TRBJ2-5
CAIKGGEQETQYF
TGTGCCATCAAGGGTGGAGAACAAGAGACCCAGTACTTC
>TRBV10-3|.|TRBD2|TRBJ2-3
CAIGTSGSPDTQYF
TGTGCCATCGGGACTAGCGGGAGCCCCGATACGCAGTATTTT
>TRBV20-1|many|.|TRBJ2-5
CSAPLRQGYQETQYF
TGCAGTGCTCCCCTCCGGCAGGGGTACCAGGAGACCCAGTACTTC
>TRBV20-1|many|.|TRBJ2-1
CSARAMGLARGNNEQFF
TGCAGTGCTAGAGCCATGGGGCTAGCAAGGGGAAACAATGAGCAGTTCTTC
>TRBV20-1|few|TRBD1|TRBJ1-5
CSASGQGQHF
TGCAGTGCTAGCGGACAGGGACAGCATTTT
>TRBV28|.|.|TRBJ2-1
CASSSQNPENEQFF
TGTGCCAGCAGTTCTCAAAACCCAGAGAATGAGCAGTTCTTC
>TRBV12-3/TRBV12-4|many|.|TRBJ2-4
CASSLIVDIQYF
TGTGCCAGCAGTTTGATCGTGGACATTCAGTACTTC
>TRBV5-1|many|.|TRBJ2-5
CASSFAAQETQYF
TGCGCCAGCAGCTTTGCGGCGCAAGAGACCCAGTACTTC
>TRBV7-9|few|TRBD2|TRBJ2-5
CASSLWSSGSWKETQYF
TGTGCCAGCAGCTTATGGAGTAGCGGGAGTTGGAAAGAGACCCAGTACTTC
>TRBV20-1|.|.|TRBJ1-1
CSALGGAGKAFF
TGCAGTGCCTTGGGGGGGGCAGGGAAAGCTTTCTTT
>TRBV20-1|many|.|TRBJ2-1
CSARVSPWDATYNEQFF
TGCAGTGCTAGAGTCTCCCCCTGGGACGCGACCTACAATGAGCAGTTCTTC
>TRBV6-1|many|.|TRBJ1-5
CASSRDGGFYNQPQHF
TGTGCCAGCAGTAGAGATGGGGGTTTTTACAATCAGCCCCAGCATTTT
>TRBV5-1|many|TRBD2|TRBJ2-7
CASSPQKPGLAGEFGYEQYF
TGCGCCAGCAGCCCACAAAAACCGGGACTAGCGGGAGAATTCGGCTACGAGCAGTACTTC
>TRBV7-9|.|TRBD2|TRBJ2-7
CASSLAPSGKGEQYF
TGTGCCAGCAGCTTAGCTCCTAGCGGGAAAGGCGAGCAGTACTTC
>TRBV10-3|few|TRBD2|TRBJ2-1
CAISEVAGGRNEQFF
TGTGCCATCAGTGAGGTCGCGGGAGGACGCAATGAGCAGTTCTTC
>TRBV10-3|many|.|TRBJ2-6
CAISTNRAGANVLTF
TGTGCCATCAGTACTAACAGGGCTGGGGCCAACGTCCTGACTTTC
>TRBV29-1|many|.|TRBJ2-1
CSVEAALGSPYWDEQFF
TGCAGCGTTGAGGCTGCGTTGGGCTCCCCATATTGGGATGAGCAGTTCTTC
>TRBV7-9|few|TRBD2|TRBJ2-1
CASSGGEVYRSYNEQFF
TGTGCCAGCAGCGGGGGGGAGGTCTACCGCTCCTACAATGAGCAGTTCTTC
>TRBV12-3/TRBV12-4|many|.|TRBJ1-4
CASSPWTGNEKLFF
TGTGCCAGCAGTCCCTGGACCGGTAATGAAAAACTGTTTTTT
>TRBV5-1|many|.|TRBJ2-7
CASSLHTYEQYF
TGCGCCAGCAGCTTGCATACCTACGAGCAGTACTTC
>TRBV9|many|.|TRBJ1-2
CASSPEKSDRVGGYTF
TGTGCCAGCAGCCCCGAAAAATCGGACAGAGTTGGTGGCTACACCTTC
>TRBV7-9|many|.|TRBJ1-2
CASSLAPPPVNYGYTF
TGTGCCAGCAGCTTAGCCCCTCCGCCTGTTAACTATGGCTACACCTTC
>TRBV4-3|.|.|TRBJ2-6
CASSQELGASRRIGVSGANVLTF
TGCGCCAGCAGCCAAGAATTAGGGGCCAGTCGCCGTATTGGGGTTTCTGGGGCCAACGTCCTGACTTTC
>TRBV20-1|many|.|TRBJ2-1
CSAGDPFRSYNEQFF
TGCAGTGCTGGAGACCCCTTTAGATCCTACAATGAGCAGTTCTTC
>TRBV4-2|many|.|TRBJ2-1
CASSQWKGDQNEQFF
TGTGCCAGCAGCCAATGGAAAGGGGATCAAAATGAGCAGTTCTTC